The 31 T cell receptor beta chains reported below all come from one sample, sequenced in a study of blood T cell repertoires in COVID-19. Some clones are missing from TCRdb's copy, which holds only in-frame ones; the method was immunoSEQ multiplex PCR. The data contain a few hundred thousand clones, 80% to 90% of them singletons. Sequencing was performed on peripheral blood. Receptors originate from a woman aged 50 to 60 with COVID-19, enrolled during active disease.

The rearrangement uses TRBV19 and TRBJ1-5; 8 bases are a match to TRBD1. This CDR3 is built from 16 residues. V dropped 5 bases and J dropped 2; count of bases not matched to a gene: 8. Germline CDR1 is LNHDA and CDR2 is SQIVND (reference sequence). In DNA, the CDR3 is TGTGCCAGTAGTGATCCGCAGGGGGCGGGCAATCAGCCCCAGCATTTT. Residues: CASSDPQGAGNQPQHF.

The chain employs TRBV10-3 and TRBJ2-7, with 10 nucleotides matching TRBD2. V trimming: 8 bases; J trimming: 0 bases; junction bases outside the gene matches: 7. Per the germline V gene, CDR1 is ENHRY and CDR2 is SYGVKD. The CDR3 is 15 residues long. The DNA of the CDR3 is TGTGCCATCGGACCTAGCGGGAGTGGCTCCTACGAGCAGTACTTC. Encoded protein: CAIGPSGSGSYEQYF.

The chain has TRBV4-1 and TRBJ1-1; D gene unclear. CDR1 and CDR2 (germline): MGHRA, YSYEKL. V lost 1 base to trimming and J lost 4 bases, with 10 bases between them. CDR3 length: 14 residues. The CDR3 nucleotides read TGCGCCAGCAGCCAAGTTGAAAGCGGCACTGAAGCTTTCTTT. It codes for CASSQVESGTEAFF.

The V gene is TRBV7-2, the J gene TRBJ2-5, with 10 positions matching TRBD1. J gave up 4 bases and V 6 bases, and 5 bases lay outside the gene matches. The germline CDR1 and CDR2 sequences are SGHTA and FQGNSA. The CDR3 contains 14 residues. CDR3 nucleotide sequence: TGTGCCAGCAGATCGACAGGGGGCCTAGAGACCCAGTACTTC. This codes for CASRSTGGLETQYF.

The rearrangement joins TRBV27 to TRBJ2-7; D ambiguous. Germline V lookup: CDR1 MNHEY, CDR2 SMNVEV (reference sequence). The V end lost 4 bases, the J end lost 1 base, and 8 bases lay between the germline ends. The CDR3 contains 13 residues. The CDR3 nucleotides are TGTGCCAGCAGTTGGGCCAAATCCTACGAGCAGTACTTC. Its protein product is CASSWAKSYEQYF.

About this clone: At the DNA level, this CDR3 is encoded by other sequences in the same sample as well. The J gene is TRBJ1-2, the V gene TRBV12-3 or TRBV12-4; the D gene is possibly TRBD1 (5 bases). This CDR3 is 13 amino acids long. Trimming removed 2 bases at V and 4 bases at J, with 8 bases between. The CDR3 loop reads CASSLRQGYGYTF. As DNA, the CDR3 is TGTGCCAGCAGTTTAAGGCAGGGCTATGGCTACACCTTC.

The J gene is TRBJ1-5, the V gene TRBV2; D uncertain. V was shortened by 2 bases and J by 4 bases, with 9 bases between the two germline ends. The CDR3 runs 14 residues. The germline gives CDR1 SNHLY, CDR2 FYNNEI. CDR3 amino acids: CASSEITENQPQHF. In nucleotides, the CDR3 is TGTGCCAGCAGTGAAATAACAGAGAATCAGCCCCAGCATTTT. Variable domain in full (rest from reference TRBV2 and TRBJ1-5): EPEVTQTPSHQVTQMGQEVILRCVPISNHLYFYWYRQILGQKVEFLVSFYNNEISEKSEIFDDQFSVERPDGSNFTLKIRSTKLEDSAMYFCASSEITENQPQHFGDGTRLSIL.

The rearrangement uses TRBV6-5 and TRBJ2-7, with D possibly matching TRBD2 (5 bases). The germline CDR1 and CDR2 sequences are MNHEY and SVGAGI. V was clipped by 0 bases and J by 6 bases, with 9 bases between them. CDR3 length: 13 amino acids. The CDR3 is CASSYSRDFEQYF. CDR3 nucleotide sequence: TGTGCCAGCAGTTACTCGAGGGATTTCGAGCAGTACTTC.

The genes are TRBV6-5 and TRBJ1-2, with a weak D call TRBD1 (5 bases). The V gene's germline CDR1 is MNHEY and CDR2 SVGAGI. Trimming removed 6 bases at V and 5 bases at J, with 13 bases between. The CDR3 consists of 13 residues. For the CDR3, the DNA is TGTGCCAGCAGCCCAGACAGAGTATATGGCTACACCTTC. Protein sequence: CASSPDRVYGYTF.

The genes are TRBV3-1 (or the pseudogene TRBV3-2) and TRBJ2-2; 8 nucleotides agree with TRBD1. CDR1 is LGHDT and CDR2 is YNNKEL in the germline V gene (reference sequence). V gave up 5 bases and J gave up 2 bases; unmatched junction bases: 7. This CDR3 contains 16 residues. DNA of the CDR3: TGTGCCAGCAGCGTTACCGGGACAGGCAACACCGGGGAGCTGTTTTTT. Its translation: CASSVTGTGNTGELFF.

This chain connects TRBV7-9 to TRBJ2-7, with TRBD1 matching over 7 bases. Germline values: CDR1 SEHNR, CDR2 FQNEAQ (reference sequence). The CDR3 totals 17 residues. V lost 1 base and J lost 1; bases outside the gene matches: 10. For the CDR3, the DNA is TGTGCCAGCAGCTTAGACCCCTTGGACAGGCTATCCTACGAGCAGTACTTC. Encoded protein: CASSLDPLDRLSYEQYF.

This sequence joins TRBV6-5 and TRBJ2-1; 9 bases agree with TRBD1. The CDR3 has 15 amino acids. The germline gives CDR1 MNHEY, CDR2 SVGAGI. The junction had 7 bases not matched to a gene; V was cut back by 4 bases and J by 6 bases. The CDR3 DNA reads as TGTGCCAGCAGTTCCTCCGGGACAGGGTTCAATGAGCAGTTCTTC. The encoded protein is CASSSSGTGFNEQFF.

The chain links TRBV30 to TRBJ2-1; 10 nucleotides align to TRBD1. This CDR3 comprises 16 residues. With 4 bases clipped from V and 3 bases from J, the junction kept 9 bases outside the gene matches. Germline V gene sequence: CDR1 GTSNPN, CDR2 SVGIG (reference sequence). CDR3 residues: CAWNLRDRGIYNEQFF. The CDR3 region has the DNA TGTGCCTGGAACCTCCGGGACAGGGGTATCTACAATGAGCAGTTCTTC.

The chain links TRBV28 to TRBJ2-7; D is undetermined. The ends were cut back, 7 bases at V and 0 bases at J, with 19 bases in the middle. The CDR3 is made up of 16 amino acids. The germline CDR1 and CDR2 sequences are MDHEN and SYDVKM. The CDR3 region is CASIPRWAQHSYEQYF. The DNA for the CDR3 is TGTGCCAGCATCCCCCGATGGGCCCAACACTCCTACGAGCAGTACTTC.

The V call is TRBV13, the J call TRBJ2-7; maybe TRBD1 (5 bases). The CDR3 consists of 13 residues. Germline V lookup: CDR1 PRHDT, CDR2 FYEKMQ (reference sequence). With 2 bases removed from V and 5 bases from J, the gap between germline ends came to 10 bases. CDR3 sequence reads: CASSLWKGDEQYF. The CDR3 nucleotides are TGTGCCAGCAGCTTATGGAAAGGGGACGAGCAGTACTTC.

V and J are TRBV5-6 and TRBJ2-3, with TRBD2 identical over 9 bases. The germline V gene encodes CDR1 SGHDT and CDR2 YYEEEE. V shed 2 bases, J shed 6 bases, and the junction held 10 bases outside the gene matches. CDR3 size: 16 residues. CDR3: CASSLFRREGQDTQYF. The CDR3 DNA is TGTGCCAGCAGCTTATTTCGGCGGGAGGGCCAGGATACGCAGTATTTT.

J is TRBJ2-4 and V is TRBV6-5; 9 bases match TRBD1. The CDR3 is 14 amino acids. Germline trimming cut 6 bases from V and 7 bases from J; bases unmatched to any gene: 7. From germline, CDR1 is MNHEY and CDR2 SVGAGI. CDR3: CASSRGQGSNIQYF. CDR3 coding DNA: TGTGCCAGCAGCCGGGGACAGGGTTCGAACATTCAGTACTTC.

The DNA of the CDR3 is TGTGCCACCAGCACGGGGACATCCCTTGCGCAGTATTTT. This codes for CATSTGTSLAQYF. V and J are TRBV15 and TRBJ2-3; tentatively, D is TRBD1 (6 bases). The CDR3 sequence is 13 residues long. V lost 4 bases and J 10 bases, leaving 15 bases between the germline ends. Germline-derived CDR1 and CDR2 are LNHNV and YYDKDF (reference sequence). The variable domain in full, completed from reference TRBV15 and TRBJ2-3, reads DAMVIQNPRYQVTQFGKPVTLSCSQTLNHNVMYWYQQKSSQAPKLLFHYYDKDFNNEADTPDNFQSRRPNTSFCFLDIRSPGLGDTAMYLCATSTGTSLAQYFGPGTRLTVL.

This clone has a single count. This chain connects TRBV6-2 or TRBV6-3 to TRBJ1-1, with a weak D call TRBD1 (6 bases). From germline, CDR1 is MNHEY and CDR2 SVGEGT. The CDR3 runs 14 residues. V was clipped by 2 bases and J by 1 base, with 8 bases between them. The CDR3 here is CASSYGTPNTEAFF. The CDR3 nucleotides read TGTGCCAGCAGTTACGGGACACCGAACACTGAAGCTTTCTTT.

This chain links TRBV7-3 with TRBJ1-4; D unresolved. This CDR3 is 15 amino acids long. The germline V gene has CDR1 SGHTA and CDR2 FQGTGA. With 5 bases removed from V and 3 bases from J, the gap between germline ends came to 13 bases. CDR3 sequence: CASSRSGSPNEKLFF. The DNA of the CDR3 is TGTGCCAGCAGCCGATCTGGGAGTCCTAATGAAAAACTGTTTTTT.

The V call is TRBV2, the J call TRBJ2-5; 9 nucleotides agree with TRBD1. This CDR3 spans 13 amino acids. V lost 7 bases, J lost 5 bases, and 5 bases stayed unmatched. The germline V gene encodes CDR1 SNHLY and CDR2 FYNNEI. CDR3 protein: CASNRGQGETQYF. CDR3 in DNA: TGTGCCAGCAACAGGGGGCAGGGGGAGACCCAGTACTTC.

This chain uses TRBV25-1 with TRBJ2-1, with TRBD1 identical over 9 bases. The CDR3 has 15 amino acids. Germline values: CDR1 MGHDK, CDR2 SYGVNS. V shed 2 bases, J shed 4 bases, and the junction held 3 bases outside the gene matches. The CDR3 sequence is CASSEQGTGYNEQFF. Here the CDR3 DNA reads TGTGCCAGCAGTGAACAAGGGACAGGGTACAATGAGCAGTTCTTC. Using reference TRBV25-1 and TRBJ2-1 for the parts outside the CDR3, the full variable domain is EADIYQTPRYLVIGTGKKITLECSQTMGHDKMYWYQQDPGMELHLIHYSYGVNSTEKGDLSSESTVSRIRTEHFPLTLESARPSHTSQYLCASSEQGTGYNEQFFGPGTRLTVL.

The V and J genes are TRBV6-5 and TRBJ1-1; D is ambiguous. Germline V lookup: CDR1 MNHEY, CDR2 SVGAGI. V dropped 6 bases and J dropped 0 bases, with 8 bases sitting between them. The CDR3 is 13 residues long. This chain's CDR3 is CASRAPMNTEAFF. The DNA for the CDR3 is TGTGCCAGCAGGGCACCCATGAACACTGAAGCTTTCTTT.

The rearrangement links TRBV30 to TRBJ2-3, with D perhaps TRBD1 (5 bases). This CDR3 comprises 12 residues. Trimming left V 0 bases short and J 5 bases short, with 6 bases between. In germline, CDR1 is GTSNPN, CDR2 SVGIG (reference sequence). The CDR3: CAWSVTGDTQYF. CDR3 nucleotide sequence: TGTGCCTGGAGTGTAACAGGAGATACGCAGTATTTT.

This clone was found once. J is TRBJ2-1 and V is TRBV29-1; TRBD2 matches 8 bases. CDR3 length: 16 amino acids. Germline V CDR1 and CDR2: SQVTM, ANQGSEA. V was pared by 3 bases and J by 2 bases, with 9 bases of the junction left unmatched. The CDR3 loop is CSVDFLSGRAYNEQFF. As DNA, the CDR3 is TGCAGCGTTGATTTTTTAAGCGGGAGAGCCTACAATGAGCAGTTCTTC.

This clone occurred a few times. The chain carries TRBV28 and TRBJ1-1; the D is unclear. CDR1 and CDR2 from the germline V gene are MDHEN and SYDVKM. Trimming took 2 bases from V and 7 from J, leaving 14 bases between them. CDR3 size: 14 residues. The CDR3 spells CASSLGERLNEAFF. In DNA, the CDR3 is TGTGCCAGCAGTTTAGGGGAGAGACTTAATGAAGCTTTCTTT.

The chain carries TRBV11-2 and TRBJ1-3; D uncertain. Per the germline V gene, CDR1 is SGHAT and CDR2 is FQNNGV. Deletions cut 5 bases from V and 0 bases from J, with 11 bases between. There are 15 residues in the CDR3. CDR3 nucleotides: TGTGCCAGCAGCCAGGAGGGCAGCTCTGGAAACACCATATATTTT. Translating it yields CASSQEGSSGNTIYF.

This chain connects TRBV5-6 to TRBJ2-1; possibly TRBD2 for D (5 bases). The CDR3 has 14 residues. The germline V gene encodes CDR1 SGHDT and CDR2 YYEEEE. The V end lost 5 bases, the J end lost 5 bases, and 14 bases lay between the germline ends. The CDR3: CASSLGARDNEQFF. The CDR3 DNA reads TGTGCCAGCAGTCTGGGCGCGAGGGACAATGAGCAGTTCTTC.

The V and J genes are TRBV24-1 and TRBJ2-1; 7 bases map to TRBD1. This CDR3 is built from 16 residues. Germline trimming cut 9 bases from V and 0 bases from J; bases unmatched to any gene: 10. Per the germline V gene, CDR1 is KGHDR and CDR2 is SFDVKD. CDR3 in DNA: TGTGCCACCGGTAAGGGACAGACGAGCTCCTACAATGAGCAGTTCTTC. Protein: CATGKGQTSSYNEQFF.

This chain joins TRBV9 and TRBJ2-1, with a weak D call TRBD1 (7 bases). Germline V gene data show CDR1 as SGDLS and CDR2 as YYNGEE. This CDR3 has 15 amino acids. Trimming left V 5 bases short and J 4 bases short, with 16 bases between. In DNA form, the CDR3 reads TGTGCCAGCAGTGGAGGGGCAGGGGGTTACAATGAGCAGTTCTTC. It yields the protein CASSGGAGGYNEQFF. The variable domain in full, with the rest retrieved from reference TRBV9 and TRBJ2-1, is DSGVTQTPKHLITATGQRVTLRCSPRSGDLSVYWYQQSLDQGLQFLIQYYNGEERAKGNILERFSAQQFPDLHSELNLSSLELGDSALYFCASSGGAGGYNEQFFGPGTRLTVL.

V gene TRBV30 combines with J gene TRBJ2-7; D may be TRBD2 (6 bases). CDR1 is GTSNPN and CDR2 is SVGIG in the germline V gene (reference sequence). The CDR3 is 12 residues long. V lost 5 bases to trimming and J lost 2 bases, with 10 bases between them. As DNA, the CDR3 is TGTGCCTGGGGTACTAGCCCCTACGAGCAGTACTTC. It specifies CAWGTSPYEQYF.